This TCR beta chain stems from a study of blood T cell repertoires in COVID-19. The assay was immunoSEQ multiplex PCR, and TCRdb's table has in-frame clones only and misses some. The data hold around 250,000 clones, with 84% observed a single time. A few counts support this clone. The sequencing input was peripheral blood. The source of this sequence is a human donor in a cohort sampled during active COVID-19.

This CDR3 is CAISERERAQYF. CDR3 sequence (DNA): TGTGCCATCAGTGAGCGGGAGAGGGCGCAGTATTTT. The chain combines TRBV10-3 with TRBJ2-3; tentatively, D is TRBD2 (6 bases). Germline lookup yields CDR1 ENHRY and CDR2 SYGVKD. CDR3 length equals 12 residues. Trimming took 2 bases from V and 10 from J, leaving 10 bases between them.